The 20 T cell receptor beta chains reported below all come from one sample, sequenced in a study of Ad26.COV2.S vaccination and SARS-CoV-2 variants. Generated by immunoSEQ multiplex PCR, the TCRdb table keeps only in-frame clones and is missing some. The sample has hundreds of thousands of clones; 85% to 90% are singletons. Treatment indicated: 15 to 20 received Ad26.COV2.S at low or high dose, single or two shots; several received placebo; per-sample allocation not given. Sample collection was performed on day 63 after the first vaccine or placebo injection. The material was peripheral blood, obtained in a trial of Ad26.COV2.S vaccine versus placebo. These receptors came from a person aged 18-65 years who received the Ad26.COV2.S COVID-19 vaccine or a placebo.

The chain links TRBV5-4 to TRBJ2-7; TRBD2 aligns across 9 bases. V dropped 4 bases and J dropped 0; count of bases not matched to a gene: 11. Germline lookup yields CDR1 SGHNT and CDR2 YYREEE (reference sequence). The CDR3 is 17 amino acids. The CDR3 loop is CASSLIRLADSSYEQYF. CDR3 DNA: TGTGCCAGCAGCCTAATTCGACTAGCGGATAGCTCCTACGAGCAGTACTTC.

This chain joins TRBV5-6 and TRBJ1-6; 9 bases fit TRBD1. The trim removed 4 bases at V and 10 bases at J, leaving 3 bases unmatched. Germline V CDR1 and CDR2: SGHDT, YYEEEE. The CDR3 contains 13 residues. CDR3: CASSQTGGSPLHF. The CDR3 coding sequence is TGTGCCAGCAGCCAGACAGGGGGATCACCCCTCCACTTT. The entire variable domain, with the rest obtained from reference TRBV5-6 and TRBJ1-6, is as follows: DAGVTQSPTHLIKTRGQQVTLRCSPKSGHDTVSWYQQALGQGPQFIFQYYEEEERQRGNFPDRFSGHQFPNYSSELNVNALLLGDSALYLCASSQTGGSPLHFGNGTRLTVT.

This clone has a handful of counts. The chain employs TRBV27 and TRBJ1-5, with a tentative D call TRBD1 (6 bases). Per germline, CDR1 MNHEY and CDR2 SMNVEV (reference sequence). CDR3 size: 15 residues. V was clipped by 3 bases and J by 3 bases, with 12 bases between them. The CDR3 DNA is TGTGCCAGCAGTTTCGGGGGGGCGTTCAATCAGCCCCAGCATTTT. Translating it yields CASSFGGAFNQPQHF.

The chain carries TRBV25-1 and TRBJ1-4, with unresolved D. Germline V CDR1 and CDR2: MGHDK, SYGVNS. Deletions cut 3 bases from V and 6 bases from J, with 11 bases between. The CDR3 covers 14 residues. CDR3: CASSDRRRDEKLFF. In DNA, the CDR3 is TGTGCCAGCAGTGATCGTCGGAGGGATGAAAAACTGTTTTTT.

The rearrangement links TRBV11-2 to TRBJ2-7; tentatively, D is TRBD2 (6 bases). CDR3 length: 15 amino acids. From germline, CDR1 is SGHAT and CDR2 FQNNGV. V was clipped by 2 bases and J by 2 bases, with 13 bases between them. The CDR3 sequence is CASSLFTGAAYEQYF. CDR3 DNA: TGTGCCAGCAGCTTATTTACGGGAGCGGCCTACGAGCAGTACTTC.

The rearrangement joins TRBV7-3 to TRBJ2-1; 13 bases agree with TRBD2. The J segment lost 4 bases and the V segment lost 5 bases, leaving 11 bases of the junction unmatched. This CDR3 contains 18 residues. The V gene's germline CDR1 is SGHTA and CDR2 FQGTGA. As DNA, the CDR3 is TGTGCCAGCAGCCGCTACATCGGGACTAGCGGGGAGTACAATGAGCAGTTCTTC. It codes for CASSRYIGTSGEYNEQFF.

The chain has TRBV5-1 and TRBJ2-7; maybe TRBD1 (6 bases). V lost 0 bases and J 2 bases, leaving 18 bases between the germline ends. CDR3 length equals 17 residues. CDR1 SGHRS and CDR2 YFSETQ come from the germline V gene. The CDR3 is CASSLGPDRFSAYEQYF. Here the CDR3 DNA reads TGCGCCAGCAGCTTGGGCCCCGACAGGTTTTCCGCCTACGAGCAGTACTTC.

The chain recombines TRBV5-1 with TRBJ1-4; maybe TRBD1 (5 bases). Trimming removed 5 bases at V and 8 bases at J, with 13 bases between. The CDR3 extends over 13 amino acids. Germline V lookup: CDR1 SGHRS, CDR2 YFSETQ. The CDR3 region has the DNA TGCGCCAGCAGAGGGGATCTTGGGGAAAAACTGTTTTTT. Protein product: CASRGDLGEKLFF.

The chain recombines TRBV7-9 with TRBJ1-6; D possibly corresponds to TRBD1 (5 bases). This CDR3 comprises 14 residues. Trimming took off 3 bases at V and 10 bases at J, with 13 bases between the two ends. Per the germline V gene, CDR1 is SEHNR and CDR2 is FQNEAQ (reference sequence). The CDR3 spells CASSLGQGRSPLHF. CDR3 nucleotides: TGTGCCAGCAGCTTGGGGCAGGGAAGATCACCCCTCCACTTT.

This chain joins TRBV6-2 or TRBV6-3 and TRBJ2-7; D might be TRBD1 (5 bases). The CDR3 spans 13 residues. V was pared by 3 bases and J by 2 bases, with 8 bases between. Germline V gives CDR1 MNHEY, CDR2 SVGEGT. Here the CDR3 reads CASSYGAAYEQYF. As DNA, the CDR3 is TGTGCCAGCAGTTATGGGGCAGCCTACGAGCAGTACTTC.

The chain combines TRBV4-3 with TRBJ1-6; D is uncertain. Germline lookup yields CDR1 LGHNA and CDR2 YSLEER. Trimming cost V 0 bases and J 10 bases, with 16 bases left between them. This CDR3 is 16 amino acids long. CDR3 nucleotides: TGCGCCAGCAGCCAAGACTACGGTTTCGTCAGCTCACCCCTCCACTTT. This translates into CASSQDYGFVSSPLHF.

As DNA, the CDR3 is TGTGCCAGCAGCTCAAACCTGGACAGGGGGCGCTTTGGCTACACCTTC. It specifies CASSSNLDRGRFGYTF. V usage is TRBV5-4 and J usage is TRBJ1-2, with 11 bases identical to TRBD1. This CDR3 has 16 amino acids. Unmatched junction bases numbered 11, after V lost 3 bases and J lost 7 bases. The germline CDR1 and CDR2 sequences are SGHNT and YYREEE (reference sequence).

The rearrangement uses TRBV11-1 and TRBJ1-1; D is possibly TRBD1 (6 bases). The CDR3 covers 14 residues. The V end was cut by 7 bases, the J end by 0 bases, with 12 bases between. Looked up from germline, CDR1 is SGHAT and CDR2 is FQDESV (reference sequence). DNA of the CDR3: TGTGCCAGCACCAGGGGACCGGTGAACACTGAAGCTTTCTTT. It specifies CASTRGPVNTEAFF.

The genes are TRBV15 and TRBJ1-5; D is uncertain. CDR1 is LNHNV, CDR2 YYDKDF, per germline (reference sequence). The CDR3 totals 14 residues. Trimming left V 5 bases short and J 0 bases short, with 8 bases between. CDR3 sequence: CATSPGYSNQPQHF. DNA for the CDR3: TGTGCCACCAGCCCGGGGTATAGCAATCAGCCCCAGCATTTT. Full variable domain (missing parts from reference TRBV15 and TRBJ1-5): DAMVIQNPRYQVTQFGKPVTLSCSQTLNHNVMYWYQQKSSQAPKLLFHYYDKDFNNEADTPDNFQSRRPNTSFCFLDIRSPGLGDTAMYLCATSPGYSNQPQHFGDGTRLSIL.

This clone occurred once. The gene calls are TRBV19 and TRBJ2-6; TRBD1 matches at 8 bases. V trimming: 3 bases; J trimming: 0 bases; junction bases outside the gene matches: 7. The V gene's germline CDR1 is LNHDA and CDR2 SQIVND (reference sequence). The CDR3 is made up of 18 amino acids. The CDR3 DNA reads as TGTGCCAGTAGTATTAGGGGACAGGCGACCTCTGGGGCCAACGTCCTGACTTTC. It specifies CASSIRGQATSGANVLTF.

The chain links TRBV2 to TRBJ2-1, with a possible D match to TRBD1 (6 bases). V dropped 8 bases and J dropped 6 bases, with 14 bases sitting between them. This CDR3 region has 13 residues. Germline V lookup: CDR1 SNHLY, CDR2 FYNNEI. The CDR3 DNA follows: TGTGCCAGCTTGCAGACAGGATCCAATGAGCAGTTCTTC. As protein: CASLQTGSNEQFF. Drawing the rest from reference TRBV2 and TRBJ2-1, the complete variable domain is EPEVTQTPSHQVTQMGQEVILRCVPISNHLYFYWYRQILGQKVEFLVSFYNNEISEKSEIFDDQFSVERPDGSNFTLKIRSTKLEDSAMYFCASLQTGSNEQFFGPGTRLTVL.

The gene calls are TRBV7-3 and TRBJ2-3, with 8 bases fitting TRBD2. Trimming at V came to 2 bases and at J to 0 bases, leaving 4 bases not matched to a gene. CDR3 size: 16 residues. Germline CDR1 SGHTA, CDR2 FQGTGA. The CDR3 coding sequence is TGTGCCAGCAGCTTAGGGGTAGCGGGGAGCACAGATACGCAGTATTTT. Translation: CASSLGVAGSTDTQYF.

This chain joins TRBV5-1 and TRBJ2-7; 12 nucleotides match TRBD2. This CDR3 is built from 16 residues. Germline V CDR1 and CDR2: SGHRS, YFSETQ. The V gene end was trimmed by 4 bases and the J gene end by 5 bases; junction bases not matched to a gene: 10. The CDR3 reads CASSRPLAGGTNEQYF. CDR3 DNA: TGCGCCAGCAGCAGGCCTCTAGCGGGAGGGACCAACGAGCAGTACTTC.

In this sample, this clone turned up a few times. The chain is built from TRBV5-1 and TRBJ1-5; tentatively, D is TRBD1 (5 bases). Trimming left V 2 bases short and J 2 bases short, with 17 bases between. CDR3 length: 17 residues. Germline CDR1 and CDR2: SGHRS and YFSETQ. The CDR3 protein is CASSFPRVGIGNQPQHF. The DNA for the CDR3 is TGCGCCAGCAGCTTTCCCAGGGTCGGGATTGGCAATCAGCCCCAGCATTTT.

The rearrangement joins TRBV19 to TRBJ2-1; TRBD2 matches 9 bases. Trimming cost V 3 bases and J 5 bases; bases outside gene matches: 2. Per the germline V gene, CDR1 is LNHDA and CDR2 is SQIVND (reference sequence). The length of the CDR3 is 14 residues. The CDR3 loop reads CASSILAGHNEQFF. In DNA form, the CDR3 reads TGTGCCAGTAGTATCCTAGCGGGGCACAATGAGCAGTTCTTC.